The 24 T cell receptor beta chains below come from one sample, sequenced in a study of cytomegalovirus exposure and HLA in healthy donors. With 60 Vbeta and 13 Jbeta primers, the PCR was carried out. Produced via immunoSEQ multiplex PCR; TCRdb's table is partial and in-frame only. The sample consists of approximately 210,000 clones, about 80% of them appearing once. Sequenced: PBMCs. Receptors were obtained from a woman in her forties or fifties in good health and CMV-seropositive.

A single count supports this clone. The genes are TRBV28 and TRBJ1-4, with D perhaps TRBD1 (6 bases). The length of the CDR3 is 19 residues. V lost 5 bases to trimming and J lost 0 bases, with 22 bases between them. Per the germline V gene, CDR1 is MDHEN and CDR2 is SYDVKM. CDR3 sequence reads: CASSPPRAHRGTTNEKLFF. CDR3 DNA: TGTGCCAGCAGTCCACCTCGGGCACATAGGGGGACAACTAATGAAAAACTGTTTTTT.

The chain links TRBV19 to TRBJ1-2; maybe TRBD1 (5 bases). This CDR3 contains 12 residues. Germline CDR1 is LNHDA and CDR2 is SQIVND (reference sequence). The germline V and J ends were trimmed by 4 bases and 5 bases, with 8 bases remaining between them. This CDR3 is CASSTGHYGYTF. CDR3 in DNA: TGTGCCAGTAGTACTGGACATTATGGCTACACCTTC.

The chain recombines TRBV19 with TRBJ1-1; 9 positions match TRBD1. Germline V gene data show CDR1 as LNHDA and CDR2 as SQIVND (reference sequence). The CDR3 covers 14 residues. V lost 3 bases and J lost 10; bases outside the gene matches: 9. CDR3: CASSIPRDREGAFF. In DNA form, the CDR3 reads TGTGCCAGTAGTATTCCCCGGGACAGGGAGGGAGCTTTCTTT.

The CDR3 bases are TGTGCCAGCAGTTTCGCAGGGGCCTATGGCTACACCTTC. Translation gives CASSFAGAYGYTF. This rearrangement joins TRBV27 to TRBJ1-2, with a weak D call TRBD1 (6 bases). The CDR3 has 13 residues. The V end was cut by 3 bases, the J end by 4 bases, with 9 bases between. The germline gives CDR1 MNHEY, CDR2 SMNVEV (reference sequence).

J is TRBJ1-2 and V is TRBV6-5; TRBD1 aligns across 7 bases. CDR1 and CDR2 (germline): MNHEY, SVGAGI. The CDR3 loop spans 14 amino acids. With V trimmed by 6 bases and J by 1 base, 5 bases remained unmatched. DNA of the CDR3: TGTGCCAGCAGCCAGGGACAGCATAACTATGGCTACACCTTC. Translated, it gives CASSQGQHNYGYTF.

This chain joins TRBV28 and TRBJ2-1; 9 bases match TRBD2. Per germline, CDR1 MDHEN and CDR2 SYDVKM. Losses at the gene ends were 5 bases for V and 15 bases for J; bases not matched to a gene: 11. This CDR3 has 13 residues. CDR3 DNA: TGTGCCAGCAGTCAACACTCGGGACTAGCTCTGTTCTTC. Amino acids: CASSQHSGLALFF.

The chain combines TRBV6-7 with TRBJ2-1, with D possibly TRBD2 on 6 matching bases. TRBV6-7 is known as an ORF, though its function is uncertain. V was shortened by 8 bases and J by 0 bases, with 17 bases between the two germline ends. The CDR3 runs 16 residues. The CDR3 DNA follows: TGTGCCAGCCCGTCCCCTACGGGGGTCTCCTACAATGAGCAGTTCTTC. Its translation: CASPSPTGVSYNEQFF.

V gene TRBV4-2 combines with J gene TRBJ2-5; D is possibly TRBD1 (6 bases). The germline V and J ends were trimmed by 0 bases and 4 bases, with 12 bases remaining between them. Germline CDR1 and CDR2: LGHNA and YNFKEQ. CDR3 length: 15 residues. The CDR3 coding sequence is TGTGCCAGCAGCCAAGACCCCCTGGGGGCAGAGACCCAGTACTTC. Its protein product is CASSQDPLGAETQYF.

The V and J genes are TRBV29-1 and TRBJ1-1; D unclear. The V and J ends lost 1 base and 6 bases respectively, with 9 bases between them. This CDR3 is built from 12 residues. The germline V gene encodes CDR1 SQVTM and CDR2 ANQGSEA. CDR3 protein: CSVEGRIPEAFF. The CDR3 region has the DNA TGCAGCGTTGAAGGTCGTATCCCTGAAGCTTTCTTT. The variable domain in full, completed from reference TRBV29-1 and TRBJ1-1, reads SAVISQKPSRDICQRGTSLTIQCQVDSQVTMMFWYRQQPGQSLTLIATANQGSEATYESGFVIDKFPISRPNLTFSTLTVSNMSPEDSSIYLCSVEGRIPEAFFGQGTRLTVV.

This chain uses TRBV4-3 with TRBJ1-5; TRBD1 matches at 7 bases. There are 16 residues in the CDR3. Looked up from germline, CDR1 is LGHNA and CDR2 is YSLEER. The V gene end was trimmed by 5 bases and the J gene end by 0 bases; junction bases not matched to a gene: 7. The chain's CDR3 is CASSMVGGLSNQPQHF. The CDR3 DNA reads as TGCGCCAGCAGCATGGTAGGGGGCCTTAGCAATCAGCCCCAGCATTTT.

The rearrangement links TRBV27 to TRBJ2-7, with D perhaps TRBD1 (6 bases). The V end was cut by 6 bases, the J end by 0 bases, with 15 bases between. CDR3 size: 15 residues. Germline CDR1 and CDR2: MNHEY and SMNVEV (reference sequence). CDR3 nucleotides: TGTGCCAGCAGCTCTCTTCAGGGGAGCTCCTACGAGCAGTACTTC. Its protein is CASSSLQGSSYEQYF.

CDR3 coding DNA: TGTGCCAGTAGTATCGCCCCCGGACTAGCGGGGATGGATACGCAGTATTTT. Translating gives CASSIAPGLAGMDTQYF. This chain uses TRBV19 with TRBJ2-3; 12 bases fit TRBD2. Unmatched junction bases numbered 10, after V lost 3 bases and J lost 6 bases. Looked up from germline, CDR1 is LNHDA and CDR2 is SQIVND (reference sequence). The CDR3 is 17 amino acids.

In this sample, this clone turned up once. This chain joins TRBV4-1 and TRBJ2-7; the D gene is possibly TRBD1 (5 bases). The CDR3 covers 14 residues. The V gene lost 4 bases and the J gene lost 5 bases, with 15 bases spanning the gap. CDR1 MGHRA and CDR2 YSYEKL come from the germline V gene. The CDR3 reads CASSRQLSWDEQYF. The CDR3 region has the DNA TGCGCCAGCAGCCGACAGCTTAGTTGGGACGAGCAGTACTTC.

The rearrangement links TRBV5-4 to TRBJ2-1; 10 nucleotides agree with TRBD2. The CDR3 runs 18 residues. V lost 5 bases and J lost 3; bases outside the gene matches: 14. Germline V gene lookup returns CDR1 SGHNT and CDR2 YYREEE (reference sequence). In DNA, the CDR3 is TGTGCCAGCAGGTCCGAGCTAGCGGGGGCCCGAAGCTACAATGAGCAGTTCTTC. This gives the protein CASRSELAGARSYNEQFF.

The rearrangement uses TRBV9 and TRBJ2-3; 12 bases are shared with TRBD2. The CDR3 is made up of 15 amino acids. Per the germline V gene, CDR1 is SGDLS and CDR2 is YYNGEE. The trim removed 4 bases at V and 4 bases at J, leaving 4 bases unmatched. CDR3 nucleotide sequence: TGTGCCAGCAGCCCCCGGACTAGCGGGGCAGATACGCAGTATTTT. Protein sequence: CASSPRTSGADTQYF.

This clone was seen only once. This chain uses TRBV5-8 with TRBJ1-1; D is undetermined. V lost 7 bases to trimming and J lost 3 bases, with 13 bases between them. Germline V lookup: CDR1 SGHTS, CDR2 YDEGEE. This CDR3 comprises 13 residues. The CDR3 bases are TGTGCCAGCGATACGGGATTGCACACTGAAGCTTTCTTT. Translation: CASDTGLHTEAFF.

The chain links TRBV9 to TRBJ2-1; TRBD2 matches 9 bases. Germline-derived CDR1 and CDR2 are SGDLS and YYNGEE. Unmatched junction bases numbered 5, after V lost 1 base and J lost 3 bases. This CDR3 spans 16 amino acids. CDR3 coding DNA: TGTGCCAGCAGCGTACGAATAGCGGGGGACTACAATGAGCAGTTCTTC. Amino acid sequence: CASSVRIAGDYNEQFF.

The chain uses TRBV4-2 and TRBJ2-7, with D maybe TRBD2 (6 bases). The CDR3 totals 15 residues. Germline V CDR1 and CDR2: LGHNA, YNFKEQ. Trimming shortened V by 3 bases and J by 3 bases, and 15 bases separated the two germline ends. The CDR3, as DNA: TGTGCCAGCAGCCACACCCGGGACGGGGGCTACGAGCAGTACTTC. Its protein is CASSHTRDGGYEQYF.

This clone was recorded once. This chain connects TRBV4-2 to TRBJ1-1; D perhaps matches TRBD1 (5 bases). This CDR3 has 14 residues. Trimming pared 0 bases from V and 0 bases from J, leaving 5 bases between. Germline V gene lookup returns CDR1 LGHNA and CDR2 YNFKEQ. The CDR3 DNA follows: TGTGCCAGCAGCCAAGAGACAGTGAACACTGAAGCTTTCTTT. Protein sequence: CASSQETVNTEAFF.

This chain links TRBV7-2 with TRBJ1-2; perhaps TRBD1 as D (5 bases). Trimming pared 5 bases from V and 4 bases from J, leaving 20 bases between. CDR1 is SGHTA and CDR2 is FQGNSA in the germline V gene. This CDR3 has 16 amino acids. CDR3 residues: CASSTPLGGIGYGYTF. The CDR3 nucleotides are TGTGCCAGCAGCACCCCCCTTGGGGGGATCGGCTATGGCTACACCTTC.

V is TRBV6-1 and J is TRBJ2-1, with D maybe TRBD2 (6 bases). V was pared by 7 bases and J by 6 bases, with 7 bases between. The CDR3 is 11 amino acids. The germline gives CDR1 MNHNS, CDR2 SASEGT. CDR3 nucleotides: TGTGCCAGCATGGGAGGCAATGAGCAGTTCTTC. Translated, it gives CASMGGNEQFF.

This rearrangement joins TRBV27 to TRBJ1-2; 9 positions agree with TRBD1. This CDR3 has 17 amino acids. CDR1 and CDR2 (germline): MNHEY, SMNVEV (reference sequence). Trimming cost V 5 bases and J 3 bases; bases outside gene matches: 13. In DNA, the CDR3 is TGTGCCAGCAGTCGAAGGGCGGGGGGACAGGGTCACTATGGCTACACCTTC. Translation: CASSRRAGGQGHYGYTF.

The chain is built from TRBV5-1 and TRBJ2-2; D may be TRBD1 (6 bases). The ends were cut back, 5 bases at V and 6 bases at J, with 11 bases in the middle. CDR3 length: 13 residues. Germline V lookup: CDR1 SGHRS, CDR2 YFSETQ. The CDR3 here is CASRGEGAGELFF. Written as DNA, the CDR3 is TGCGCCAGCAGGGGAGAGGGGGCCGGGGAGCTGTTTTTT.

This rearrangement joins TRBV6-5 to TRBJ1-1; D may be TRBD1 (6 bases). This CDR3 has 13 amino acids. Germline CDR1 and CDR2: MNHEY and SVGAGI. V shed 7 bases and J shed 5 bases, with 14 bases lying between them. Written as DNA, the CDR3 is TGTGCCAGCACCCGGGGGAGGGGGACTGAAGCTTTCTTT. It specifies CASTRGRGTEAFF.